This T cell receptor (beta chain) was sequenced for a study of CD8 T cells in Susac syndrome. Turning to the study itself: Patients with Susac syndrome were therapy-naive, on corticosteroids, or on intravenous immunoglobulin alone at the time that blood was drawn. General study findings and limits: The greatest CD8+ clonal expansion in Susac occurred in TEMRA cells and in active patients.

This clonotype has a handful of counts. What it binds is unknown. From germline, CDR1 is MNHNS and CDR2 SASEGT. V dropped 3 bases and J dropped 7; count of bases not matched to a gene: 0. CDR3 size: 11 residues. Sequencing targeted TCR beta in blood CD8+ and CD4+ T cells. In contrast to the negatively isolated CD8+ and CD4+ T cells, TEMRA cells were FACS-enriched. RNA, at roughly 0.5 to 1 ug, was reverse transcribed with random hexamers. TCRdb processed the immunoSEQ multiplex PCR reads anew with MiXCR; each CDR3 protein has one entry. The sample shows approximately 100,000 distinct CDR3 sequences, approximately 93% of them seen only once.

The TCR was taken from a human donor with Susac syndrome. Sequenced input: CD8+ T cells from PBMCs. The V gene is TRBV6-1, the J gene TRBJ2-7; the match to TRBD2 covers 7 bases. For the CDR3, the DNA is TGTGCCAGCAGTGAGGGGGGGGAGCAGTACTTC. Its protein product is CASSEGGEQYF.